Following are 10 T cell receptor beta chains from one sample sequenced in a study of brain metastases from non-small cell lung cancer. Sequencing used immunoSEQ multiplex PCR; TCRdb keeps in-frame clones, though not all of them. The sample has over 12,000 clones, about four fifths seen once. What was sequenced was primary lung tumor tissue. The receptor set was obtained from a donor at least 40 years old with non-small cell lung cancer.

The chain uses TRBV6-1 and TRBJ2-7, with D perhaps TRBD2 (6 bases). The CDR3 contains 15 residues. V was trimmed by 0 bases and J by 3 bases, leaving 12 bases between them. The germline V gene encodes CDR1 MNHNS and CDR2 SASEGT. The DNA for the CDR3 is TGTGCCAGCAGTGAAGCGGGGGGATACAGCTACGAGCAGTACTTC. Translating gives CASSEAGGYSYEQYF.

The chain combines TRBV28 with TRBJ2-5; perhaps D is TRBD1 or TRBD2 (5 bases each). The CDR3 runs to 16 residues. V was shortened by 5 bases and J by 2 bases, with 18 bases between the two germline ends. The germline V gene encodes CDR1 MDHEN and CDR2 SYDVKM. The CDR3 reads CASSPRDRATQETQYF. CDR3 in DNA: TGTGCCAGCAGTCCCCGGGACCGAGCTACACAAGAGACCCAGTACTTC.

DNA of the CDR3: TGTGCCAGCAGTGACCTTCCCCCGGCCCTCAATCAGCCCCAGCATTTT. Translating it yields CASSDLPPALNQPQHF. The gene calls are TRBV6-1 and TRBJ1-5; D ambiguous. This CDR3 comprises 16 residues. Trimming removed 3 bases from V and 3 bases from J, with 15 bases in between. CDR1 is MNHNS, CDR2 SASEGT, per germline.

CDR3 sequence reads: CASSIRMGGYTF. CDR3 DNA sequence: TGTGCCAGTAGTATTAGGATGGGAGGCTACACCTTC. The gene calls are TRBV19 and TRBJ1-2; no reliable D call. The CDR3 totals 12 residues. The V gene's germline CDR1 is LNHDA and CDR2 SQIVND (reference sequence). V was pared by 3 bases and J by 8 bases, with 10 bases between.

The CDR3 DNA reads TGTGCCAGCAGCTTGGACTTCGGCTCGGGAGGCTACACCTTC. Its protein product is CASSLDFGSGGYTF. This chain joins TRBV5-6 and TRBJ1-2; no reliable D call. This CDR3 comprises 14 residues. CDR1 is SGHDT, CDR2 YYEEEE, per germline. V lost 0 bases, J lost 8 bases, and 14 bases lay in between.

The chain links TRBV5-4 to TRBJ1-2; the D is unclear. This CDR3 spans 14 amino acids. Germline lookup yields CDR1 SGHNT and CDR2 YYREEE (reference sequence). Trimming took 1 base from V and 2 from J, leaving 9 bases between them. Here the CDR3 DNA reads TGTGCCAGCAGCTTGCGGGTTGGAAACTATGGCTACACCTTC. It codes for CASSLRVGNYGYTF.

About this clone: This same CDR3 is encoded by further DNA sequences in the sample. The gene calls are TRBV12-5 and TRBJ2-2; a possible D gene is TRBD1 (5 bases). Trimming left V 5 bases short and J 6 bases short, with 13 bases between. The germline V gene has CDR1 LGHNT and CDR2 FRNRAP. This CDR3 is built from 14 residues. CDR3: CASGPIGVPGELFF. CDR3 bases: TGTGCTAGTGGTCCGATAGGGGTCCCCGGGGAGCTGTTTTTT.

The chain is built from TRBV28 and TRBJ1-5, with a tentative D call TRBD1 (6 bases). The CDR3 sequence is 19 residues long. Trimming pared 4 bases from V and 2 bases from J, leaving 24 bases between. The germline gives CDR1 MDHEN, CDR2 SYDVKM. CDR3 sequence: CASSSPDRILRIGNQPQHF. In nucleotides, the CDR3 is TGTGCCAGCAGTTCCCCAGACAGGATCCTACGAATAGGCAATCAGCCCCAGCATTTT. Full variable domain (outside the CDR3, taken from reference TRBV28 and TRBJ1-5): DVKVTQSSRYLVKRTGEKVFLECVQDMDHENMFWYRQDPGLGLRLIYFSYDVKMKEKGDIPEGYSVSREKKERFSLILESASTNQTSMYLCASSSPDRILRIGNQPQHFGDGTRLSIL.

A few counts support this clone. The J gene is TRBJ1-2, the V gene TRBV10-3, with D perhaps TRBD1 (5 bases). Germline loops: CDR1 ENHRY, CDR2 SYGVKD. The CDR3 loop spans 16 amino acids. The V and J ends lost 2 bases and 0 bases respectively, with 13 bases between them. CDR3 nucleotides: TGTGCCATCAGTGAGATGCAGGGCGTCGCTAACTATGGCTACACCTTC. Its translation is CAISEMQGVANYGYTF.

This chain uses TRBV7-2 with TRBJ1-2; possible D gene TRBD1, 6 bases. Per the germline V gene, CDR1 is SGHTA and CDR2 is FQGNSA. V was clipped by 1 base and J by 5 bases, with 14 bases between them. There are 15 residues in the CDR3. CDR3 amino acids: CASSLGGQTVYGYTF. DNA of the CDR3: TGTGCCAGCAGCTTAGGAGGACAGACCGTTTATGGCTACACCTTC. The full variable domain, its missing parts supplied by reference TRBV7-2 and TRBJ1-2, is GAGVSQSPSNKVTEKGKDVELRCDPISGHTALYWYRQSLGQGLEFLIYFQGNSAPDKSGLPSDRFSAERTGGSVSTLTIQRTQQEDSAVYLCASSLGGQTVYGYTFGSGTRLTVV.